These 9 T cell receptor beta chains originate from one sample sequenced in a study of blood T cell repertoires in COVID-19. TCRdb's table, derived via immunoSEQ multiplex PCR, lists solely in-frame clones and lacks some. The table includes about 210,000 clones, 80% to 90% detected once. The material sequenced was peripheral blood. The source is a woman aged 50 to 65 with acute or convalescent COVID-19.

The chain combines TRBV11-2 with TRBJ2-1; 8 bases agree with TRBD2. Germline CDR1 is SGHAT and CDR2 is FQNNGV. The J segment lost 8 bases and the V segment lost 2 bases, leaving 2 bases of the junction unmatched. The CDR3 extends over 13 amino acids. The CDR3 DNA reads TGTGCCAGCAGCTTAAGCGGGAGCCATGAGCAGTTCTTC. It specifies CASSLSGSHEQFF.

J is TRBJ1-3 and V is TRBV30; unclear D gene. V was clipped by 4 bases and J by 4 bases, with 8 bases between them. Germline lookup yields CDR1 GTSNPN and CDR2 SVGIG (reference sequence). The CDR3 has 12 residues. The DNA for the CDR3 is TGTGCCTGGACAGTAATCGGAAACACCATATATTTT. This codes for CAWTVIGNTIYF.

This rearrangement joins TRBV9 to TRBJ2-5, with unresolved D. This CDR3 comprises 12 residues. The germline V and J ends were trimmed by 4 bases and 1 base, with 5 bases remaining between them. In germline, CDR1 is SGDLS, CDR2 YYNGEE. CDR3 nucleotides: TGTGCCAGCAGCCCTCTCCAAGAGACCCAGTACTTC. Translating gives CASSPLQETQYF.

This chain uses TRBV5-4 with TRBJ1-1, with a weak D call TRBD1 (5 bases). Germline assignment: CDR1 SGHNT and CDR2 YYREEE (reference sequence). V lost 3 bases to trimming and J lost 1 base, with 10 bases between them. This CDR3 contains 14 residues. The CDR3 DNA reads TGTGCCAGCAGCTCAACAGGACCGAACACTGAAGCTTTCTTT. Translation gives CASSSTGPNTEAFF.

Only a few counts were recorded for this clone. The gene calls are TRBV5-6 and TRBJ2-7; 9 bases map to TRBD1. This CDR3 contains 17 residues. J gave up 0 bases and V 4 bases, and 11 bases lay outside the gene matches. Germline V lookup: CDR1 SGHDT, CDR2 YYEEEE. Here the CDR3 DNA reads TGTGCCAGCAGCGTCTCCGGACAGGGGAAGAGCTCCTACGAGCAGTACTTC. This encodes CASSVSGQGKSSYEQYF.

This clone has a handful of counts. The V call is TRBV6-5, the J call TRBJ2-7; 9 nucleotides agree with TRBD1. The ends lost 7 bases at V and 5 bases at J; junction bases unmatched: 6. The CDR3 has 13 residues. Germline V gene sequence: CDR1 MNHEY, CDR2 SVGAGI. This chain's CDR3 is CASTRTGANEQYF. CDR3 DNA sequence: TGTGCCAGCACCCGGACAGGGGCTAACGAGCAGTACTTC.

V usage is TRBV28 and J usage is TRBJ1-5; D may be TRBD1 (5 bases). CDR1 MDHEN and CDR2 SYDVKM come from the germline V gene. Trimming removed 4 bases at V and 2 bases at J, with 12 bases between. The CDR3 consists of 15 residues. CDR3 nucleotides: TGTGCCAGCAGTTCCAGGGTGACGGGCAATCAGCCCCAGCATTTT. It specifies CASSSRVTGNQPQHF.

The chain combines TRBV4-1 with TRBJ2-7; D is undetermined. Germline V gene lookup returns CDR1 MGHRA and CDR2 YSYEKL. The CDR3 is 16 residues long. V was trimmed by 0 bases and J by 6 bases, leaving 18 bases between them. The CDR3 nucleotides read TGCGCCAGCAGCCAAGACCCCCCCCAGAAACCTGCCGAGCAGTACTTC. Encoded protein: CASSQDPPQKPAEQYF.

The chain carries TRBV30 and TRBJ1-2; a possible D gene is TRBD1 (5 bases). The V gene's germline CDR1 is GTSNPN and CDR2 SVGIG (reference sequence). V was pared by 2 bases and J by 2 bases, with 21 bases between. The CDR3 sequence is 17 residues long. The CDR3 DNA reads TGTGCCTGGAGTTCTAGAACTGGGGCGGACCGAAACTATGGCTACACCTTC. It yields the protein CAWSSRTGADRNYGYTF.